Shown below are 2 T cell receptor beta chains from a single sample sequenced in a study of shared clonotypes between healthy human individuals. The protocol was immunoSEQ multiplex PCR, while the TCRdb copy is restricted to in-frame clones and leaves out a portion. The table lists about 2,500,000 clones, 85% to 95% of them singletons. Sequences were obtained from naive CD4+ T cells sorted from blood. Subset described: CD45RA+ positively selected. Receptors were obtained from a man aged 18 to 29 in good health.

The genes are TRBV19 and TRBJ1-2, with no clear D. Per the germline V gene, CDR1 is LNHDA and CDR2 is SQIVND (reference sequence). The length of the CDR3 is 14 residues. The germline V and J ends were trimmed by 3 bases and 5 bases, with 13 bases remaining between them. CDR3 amino acids: CASSIGQATYGYTF. DNA for the CDR3: TGTGCCAGTAGTATCGGTCAGGCCACTTATGGCTACACCTTC.

The chain uses TRBV5-1 and TRBJ2-7; D possibly corresponds to TRBD1 (6 bases). Germline V CDR1 and CDR2: SGHRS, YFSETQ. Trimming cost V 0 bases and J 6 bases, with 16 bases left between them. CDR3 length equals 15 residues. CDR3 sequence (DNA): TGCGCCAGCAGCTTGGCCTCAGGGGATTTCTCCGAGCAGTACTTC. Its protein product is CASSLASGDFSEQYF. Based on the CDR3 plus reference TRBV5-1 and TRBJ2-7, the full variable domain is KAGVTQTPRYLIKTRGQQVTLSCSPISGHRSVSWYQQTPGQGLQFLFEYFSETQRNKGNFPGRFSGRQFSNSRSEMNVSTLELGDSALYLCASSLASGDFSEQYFGPGTRLTVT.